A selection of T cell receptor beta chains follows, all from one sample in a study of response to subunit inactivated influenza vaccine. MiXCR was run by TCRdb on the RT-PCR reads, yielding one entry per CDR3 protein. This sample carries 700,000 to 800,000 distinct CDR3 sequences, less than 20% of them seen once, and the ten largest clones take roughly a tenth. Sequencing was performed on PBMCs from blood, taken 5 to 6 days after vaccination. These receptors originate from a man aged 50 or older who received an inactivated influenza vaccine. CDR3s include the opening cysteine and the closing phenylalanine or tryptophan. The order of the fields is clone size, J gene, V gene, D gene, CDR3 protein, CDR3 DNA. A D gene is named only where the DNA matches it firmly. Clone sizes are given selectively: once, few, many, or a class where the clone is expanded.

size: NA; J: TRBJ1-2; V: TRBV10-3; D: NA; CDR3: CAISVGKGPGYTF; DNA: TGTGCCATCAGTGTTGGAAAGGGGCCTGGCTACACCTTC
size: few; J: TRBJ1-4; V: TRBV4-3; D: NA; CDR3: CASSQDPGGGEKLFF; DNA: TGCGCCAGCAGCCAAGACCCGGGGGGCGGTGAAAAACTGTTTTTT
size: NA; J: TRBJ2-5; V: TRBV10-3; D: TRBD2; CDR3: CAISEGAGESETQYF; DNA: TGTGCCATCAGTGAAGGAGCGGGAGAATCCGAGACCCAGTACTTC
size: few; J: TRBJ2-5; V: TRBV28; D: NA; CDR3: CASSSWFQRDGTQYF; DNA: TGTGCCAGCAGCTCCTGGTTCCAGCGCGACGGGACCCAGTACTTC
size: NA; J: TRBJ2-4; V: TRBV7-8; D: NA; CDR3: CASSSQQWAGRENIQYF; DNA: TGTGCCAGCAGCTCGCAACAATGGGCAGGTCGGGAAAACATTCAGTACTTC
size: once; J: TRBJ2-3; V: TRBV11-2; D: TRBD2; CDR3: CASTVGRLAGKTPDTQYF; DNA: TGTGCCAGCACCGTCGGTCGCCTAGCGGGAAAAACACCTGATACGCAGTATTTT
size: NA; J: TRBJ2-3; V: TRBV12-3/TRBV12-4; D: NA; CDR3: CVSSLGTQYF; DNA: TGTGTCAGCAGTCTCGGTACGCAGTATTTT
size: many; J: TRBJ2-5; V: TRBV12-3/TRBV12-4; D: NA; CDR3: CASSHSGTQQETQYF; DNA: TGTGCCAGCAGTCACTCCGGGACACAGCAAGAGACCCAGTACTTC
size: NA; J: TRBJ2-1; V: TRBV10-3; D: NA; CDR3: CAISPVPPPIYNEQFF; DNA: TGTGCCATCAGCCCCGTACCACCGCCAATTTACAATGAGCAGTTCTTC
size: NA; J: TRBJ2-3; V: TRBV10-3; D: TRBD1; CDR3: CAIRDRGRSTDTQYF; DNA: TGTGCCATCAGGGACAGGGGGCGAAGTACAGATACGCAGTATTTT
size: NA; J: TRBJ1-2; V: TRBV9; D: NA; CDR3: CASSGGMVYGYTF; DNA: TGTGCCAGCAGCGGTGGAATGGTCTATGGCTACACCTTC
size: NA; J: TRBJ1-2; V: TRBV5-6; D: NA; CDR3: CASSLVTGALVGYTF; DNA: TGTGCCAGCAGCTTGGTAACCGGCGCCCTTGTAGGCTACACCTTC
size: NA; J: TRBJ2-1; V: TRBV6-2/TRBV6-3; D: TRBD1; CDR3: CASSITGTGVWSSNEQFF; DNA: TGTGCCAGCAGTATCACCGGGACAGGGGTATGGTCCTCGAATGAGCAGTTCTTC
size: few; J: TRBJ2-1; V: TRBV18; D: NA; CDR3: CASSPFPGDNEQFF; DNA: TGTGCCAGCTCACCATTTCCCGGGGACAATGAGCAGTTCTTC
size: NA; J: TRBJ2-1; V: TRBV6-2/TRBV6-3; D: TRBD2; CDR3: CASSSSGGGSYNEQFF; DNA: TGTGCCAGCAGTTCTAGCGGGGGAGGGTCCTACAATGAGCAGTTCTTC
size: NA; J: TRBJ2-2; V: TRBV7-9; D: NA; CDR3: CARKQSTGELFF; DNA: TGTGCCAGGAAACAGAGCACCGGGGAGCTGTTTTTT
size: many; J: TRBJ2-3; V: TRBV7-2; D: NA; CDR3: CASSFPPDTQYF; DNA: TGTGCCAGCAGTTTTCCGCCAGATACGCAGTATTTT
size: NA; J: TRBJ2-1; V: TRBV2; D: TRBD1; CDR3: CAIWETGKNEQFF; DNA: TGTGCCATTTGGGAGACAGGGAAAAATGAGCAGTTCTTC
size: NA; J: TRBJ2-7; V: TRBV25-1; D: TRBD1; CDR3: CASSPRGTGIHEQYF; DNA: TGTGCCAGCAGCCCCAGAGGGACAGGGATCCACGAGCAGTACTTC
size: NA; J: TRBJ2-3; V: TRBV29-1; D: TRBD2; CDR3: CSVAWPSGATDTQYF; DNA: TGCAGCGTGGCATGGCCTAGCGGGGCCACAGATACGCAGTATTTT
size: NA; J: TRBJ1-2; V: TRBV5-1; D: NA; CDR3: CASSLEQPSDGYTF; DNA: TGCGCCAGCAGCTTGGAGCAGCCAAGTGACGGCTACACCTTC
size: NA; J: TRBJ2-2; V: TRBV12-3/TRBV12-4; D: NA; CDR3: CASSFWLSAKKQGTGELFF; DNA: TGTGCCAGCAGTTTTTGGCTTTCTGCTAAGAAGCAGGGGACCGGGGAGCTGTTTTTT
size: NA; J: TRBJ2-5; V: TRBV10-3; D: NA; CDR3: CAISENRGGETQYF; DNA: TGTGCCATCAGTGAAAACAGGGGAGGGGAGACCCAGTACTTC
size: NA; J: TRBJ2-7; V: TRBV3-1; D: NA; CDR3: CASSQDQGPRYEQYF; DNA: TGTGCCAGCAGCCAAGACCAGGGACCACGCTACGAGCAGTACTTC
size: many; J: TRBJ1-6; V: TRBV5-1; D: TRBD1; CDR3: CASRPPGTDNSPLHF; DNA: TGCGCCAGCAGGCCTCCCGGGACAGATAATTCACCCCTCCACTTT
size: NA; J: TRBJ1-1; V: TRBV12-3/TRBV12-4; D: NA; CDR3: CASSRGVLATEAFF; DNA: TGTGCCAGCAGCCGGGGAGTCCTTGCGACTGAAGCTTTCTTT
size: many; J: TRBJ1-2; V: TRBV12-3/TRBV12-4; D: NA; CDR3: CASNPGNYGYTF; DNA: TGTGCCAGCAATCCAGGGAACTATGGCTACACCTTC
size: NA; J: TRBJ2-7; V: TRBV2; D: NA; CDR3: CASSKGSDPSEHEQYF; DNA: TGTGCCAGCAGCAAAGGTAGTGATCCCTCAGAGCACGAGCAGTACTTC
size: NA; J: TRBJ2-1; V: TRBV20-1; D: TRBD2; CDR3: CSARDSGGGNEQFF; DNA: TGCAGTGCTAGAGATTCCGGCGGGGGCAATGAGCAGTTCTTC
size: NA; J: TRBJ2-1; V: TRBV4-2; D: TRBD2; CDR3: CASSQAGLAGGPYNEQFF; DNA: TGTGCCAGCAGCCAAGCCGGACTAGCGGGAGGGCCGTACAATGAGCAGTTCTTC
size: NA; J: TRBJ2-5; V: TRBV12-3/TRBV12-4; D: TRBD1; CDR3: CASSLETGAREETQYF; DNA: TGTGCCAGCAGTTTGGAGACAGGGGCGCGAGAAGAGACCCAGTACTTC
size: many; J: TRBJ1-4; V: TRBV5-5; D: NA; CDR3: CASSLAVNEKLFF; DNA: TGTGCCAGCAGCTTGGCCGTGAATGAAAAACTGTTTTTT
size: NA; J: TRBJ2-5; V: TRBV5-1; D: TRBD2; CDR3: CASKRASGGPQETQYF; DNA: TGCGCCAGCAAGAGAGCGAGCGGGGGACCACAAGAGACCCAGTACTTC
size: few; J: TRBJ1-2; V: TRBV6-1; D: NA; CDR3: CASSPGTLTLYGYTF; DNA: TGTGCCAGCAGTCCCGGCACTCTAACTCTCTATGGCTACACCTTC
size: few; J: TRBJ2-7; V: TRBV18; D: NA; CDR3: CASSPLSSYEQYF; DNA: TGTGCCAGCAGTCCCCTGAGCTCCTACGAGCAGTACTTC
size: NA; J: TRBJ2-7; V: TRBV5-1; D: NA; CDR3: CASSLASARGQPYEQYF; DNA: TGCGCCAGCAGCTTGGCCTCGGCGCGGGGACAACCTTACGAGCAGTACTTC
size: many; J: TRBJ2-2; V: TRBV5-1; D: TRBD2; CDR3: CASSLAAANTGELFF; DNA: TGTGCCAGCAGTCTAGCGGCTGCGAACACCGGGGAGCTGTTTTTT
size: NA; J: TRBJ2-7; V: TRBV20-1; D: TRBD2; CDR3: CSARSISGRGKGQYF; DNA: TGCAGTGCTAGATCCATCTCCGGGAGGGGGAAAGGGCAGTACTTC
size: few; J: TRBJ2-6; V: TRBV9; D: NA; CDR3: CASSVAGAPSGANVLTF; DNA: TGTGCCAGCAGCGTAGCGGGCGCCCCCTCTGGGGCCAACGTCCTGACTTTC
size: many; J: TRBJ2-7; V: TRBV5-1; D: NA; CDR3: CASSLGDIAYEQYF; DNA: TGCGCCAGCAGCTTAGGGGACATTGCCTACGAGCAGTACTTC
size: NA; J: TRBJ1-1; V: TRBV9; D: NA; CDR3: CASSASGTANTEAFF; DNA: TGTGCCAGCAGCGCTTCCGGGACGGCCAACACTGAAGCTTTCTTT
size: few; J: TRBJ2-7; V: TRBV20-1; D: NA; CDR3: CSARVGTGWAYEQYF; DNA: TGCAGTGCTAGAGTTGGAACAGGGTGGGCCTACGAGCAGTACTTC
size: NA; J: TRBJ1-5; V: TRBV6-5; D: NA; CDR3: CASSYGQGKMPQHF; DNA: TGTGCCAGCAGTTACGGGCAGGGGAAGATGCCCCAGCATTTT
size: few; J: TRBJ2-7; V: TRBV10-3; D: NA; CDR3: CAISEQLSSYEQYF; DNA: TGTGCCATCAGTGAACAGCTAAGCTCCTACGAGCAGTACTTC
size: NA; J: TRBJ1-4; V: TRBV4-3; D: TRBD1; CDR3: CASSQDYEGANEKLFF; DNA: TGCGCCAGCAGCCAAGATTACGAGGGGGCGAATGAAAAACTGTTTTTT
size: NA; J: TRBJ1-1; V: TRBV12-3/TRBV12-4; D: NA; CDR3: CASSRGLGPGATEAFF; DNA: TGTGCCAGCAGCCGGGGTTTGGGCCCAGGGGCCACTGAAGCTTTCTTT
size: NA; J: TRBJ2-5; V: TRBV29-1; D: NA; CDR3: CSVEDARWETQYF; DNA: TGCAGCGTTGAAGATGCCCGTTGGGAGACCCAGTACTTC
size: few; J: TRBJ2-7; V: TRBV25-1; D: NA; CDR3: CASSGNAPEQYF; DNA: TGTGCCAGCAGTGGCAACGCCCCCGAGCAGTACTTC
size: NA; J: TRBJ1-5; V: TRBV12-3/TRBV12-4; D: TRBD1; CDR3: CASSFTGERQPQHF; DNA: TGTGCCAGCAGTTTTACAGGGGAACGGCAGCCCCAGCATTTT
size: few; J: TRBJ2-7; V: TRBV7-2; D: NA; CDR3: CASSVWGRAEQYF; DNA: TGTGCCAGCAGCGTATGGGGACGGGCCGAGCAGTACTTC
size: NA; J: TRBJ2-5; V: TRBV28; D: NA; CDR3: CASSPTGIPKETQYF; DNA: TGTGCCAGCAGCCCAACAGGCATCCCTAAAGAGACCCAGTACTTC
size: few; J: TRBJ2-5; V: TRBV9; D: NA; CDR3: CASSPSMAQYF; DNA: TGTGCCAGCAGCCCATCGATGGCCCAGTACTTC
size: NA; J: TRBJ2-1; V: TRBV12-3/TRBV12-4; D: NA; CDR3: CASSLRTAGVDEQFF; DNA: TGTGCCAGCAGTTTGAGGACTGCAGGTGTGGATGAGCAGTTCTTC
size: NA; J: TRBJ2-1; V: TRBV5-1; D: TRBD2; CDR3: CASSLWGGESNNEQFF; DNA: TGCGCCAGCAGCTTGTGGGGGGGGGAGTCCAACAATGAGCAGTTCTTC